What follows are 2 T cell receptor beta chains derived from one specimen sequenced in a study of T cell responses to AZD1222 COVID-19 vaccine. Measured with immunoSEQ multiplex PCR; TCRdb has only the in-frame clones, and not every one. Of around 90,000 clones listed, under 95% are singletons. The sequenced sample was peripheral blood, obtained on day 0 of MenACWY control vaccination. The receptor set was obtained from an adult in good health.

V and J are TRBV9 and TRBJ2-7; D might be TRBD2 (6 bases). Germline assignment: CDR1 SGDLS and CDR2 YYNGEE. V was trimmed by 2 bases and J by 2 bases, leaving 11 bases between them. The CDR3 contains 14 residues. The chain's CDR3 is CASSVDSGPYEQYF. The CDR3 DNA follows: TGTGCCAGCAGCGTGGATAGCGGCCCCTACGAGCAGTACTTC.

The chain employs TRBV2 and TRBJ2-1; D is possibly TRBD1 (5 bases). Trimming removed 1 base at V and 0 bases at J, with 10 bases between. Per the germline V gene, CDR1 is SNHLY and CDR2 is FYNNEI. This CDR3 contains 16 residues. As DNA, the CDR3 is TGTGCCAGCAGTGAAGACAGGTACAGCTCCTACAATGAGCAGTTCTTC. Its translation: CASSEDRYSSYNEQFF.